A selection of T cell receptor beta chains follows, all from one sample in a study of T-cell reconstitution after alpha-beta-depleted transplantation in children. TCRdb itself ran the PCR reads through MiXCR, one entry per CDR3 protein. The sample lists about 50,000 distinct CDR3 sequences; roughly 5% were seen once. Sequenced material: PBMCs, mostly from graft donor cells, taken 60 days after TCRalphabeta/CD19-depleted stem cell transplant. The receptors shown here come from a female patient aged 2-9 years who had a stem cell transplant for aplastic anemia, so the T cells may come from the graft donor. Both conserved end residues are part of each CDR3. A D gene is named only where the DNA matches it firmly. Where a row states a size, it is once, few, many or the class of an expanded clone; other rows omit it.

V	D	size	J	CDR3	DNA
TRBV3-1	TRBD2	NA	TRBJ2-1	CASRPGAGGYNEQFF	TGTGCCAGCAGGCCGGGAGCGGGAGGGTACAATGAGCAGTTCTTC
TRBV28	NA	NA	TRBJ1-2	CASSWTGANYGYTF	TGTGCCAGCAGTTGGACCGGAGCTAACTATGGCTACACCTTC
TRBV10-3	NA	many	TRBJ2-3	CAINREGTDTQYF	TGTGCCATCAACCGGGAAGGCACAGATACGCAGTATTTT
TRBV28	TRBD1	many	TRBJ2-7	CASSTTGTGGYEQYF	TGTGCCAGCAGTACTACCGGGACAGGGGGTTACGAGCAGTACTTC
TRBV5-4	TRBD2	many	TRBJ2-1	CATGRVTGGPDEQFF	TGTGCCACCGGCCGGGTAACGGGAGGGCCCGATGAGCAGTTCTTC
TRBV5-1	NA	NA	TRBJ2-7	CASSLVGRLDEQYF	TGCGCCAGCAGCTTGGTAGGGAGACTCGACGAGCAGTACTTC
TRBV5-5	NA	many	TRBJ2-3	CASSLSRQAGTQYF	TGTGCCAGCAGCCTGTCCAGACAGGCGGGTACGCAGTATTTT
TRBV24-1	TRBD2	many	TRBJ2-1	CAMGSGTNLF	TGTGCCATGGGAAGCGGGACGAACCTCTTC
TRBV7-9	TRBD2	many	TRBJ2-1	CASSAGLAGYNEQFF	TGTGCCAGCAGCGCGGGACTAGCGGGTTACAATGAGCAGTTCTTC
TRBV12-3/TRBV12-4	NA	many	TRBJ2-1	CASRGQGTVYNEQFF	TGTGCCAGCAGGGGCCAGGGGACGGTATACAATGAGCAGTTCTTC
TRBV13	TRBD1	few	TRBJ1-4	CASSHRGGTGLFF	TGTGCCAGCAGCCACAGGGGGGGGACTGGACTGTTTTTT
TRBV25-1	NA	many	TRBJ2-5	CASTKKRMGAGSKETQYF	TGTGCCAGCACTAAAAAACGGATGGGTGCCGGGTCTAAAGAGACCCAGTACTTC
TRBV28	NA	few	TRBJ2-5	CASSWVQETQYF	TGTGCCAGCAGTTGGGTCCAAGAGACCCAGTACTTC
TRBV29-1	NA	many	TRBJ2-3	CSVRSPEAGIWTDTQYF	TGCAGCGTTCGATCCCCCGAGGCAGGAATTTGGACGGATACGCAGTATTTT
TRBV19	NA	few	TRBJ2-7	CASSPRTRYEQYF	TGTGCCAGTAGTCCCCGGACACGGTACGAGCAGTACTTC
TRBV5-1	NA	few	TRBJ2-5	CASSSGGQETQYF	TGCGCCAGCAGCTCAGGGGGGCAAGAGACCCAGTACTTC
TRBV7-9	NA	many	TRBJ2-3	CASSQLQAPTDTQYF	TGTGCCAGCAGCCAGTTACAGGCCCCCACAGATACGCAGTATTTT
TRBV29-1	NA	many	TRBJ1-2	CSVENLRTYGYTF	TGCAGCGTTGAAAATCTGCGGACCTATGGCTACACCTTC
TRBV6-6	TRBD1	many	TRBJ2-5	CASSYSQGAWETQYF	TGTGCCAGCAGTTACTCGCAGGGGGCATGGGAGACCCAGTACTTC
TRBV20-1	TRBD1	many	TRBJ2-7	CSASNGDRTYEQYF	TGCAGTGCTAGTAATGGGGACAGGACCTACGAGCAGTACTTC
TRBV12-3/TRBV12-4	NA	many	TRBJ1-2	CASSLVGVSHYGYTF	TGTGCCAGCAGTTTAGTTGGGGTCTCTCACTATGGCTACACCTTC
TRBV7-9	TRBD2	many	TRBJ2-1	CASSLSREGEQFF	TGTGCCAGCAGCTTAAGTAGGGAGGGTGAGCAGTTCTTC
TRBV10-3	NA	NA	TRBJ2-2	CAIRASPGELFF	TGTGCCATCAGGGCCTCTCCCGGGGAGCTGTTTTTT
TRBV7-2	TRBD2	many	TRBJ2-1	CASSLGPAGGSEQFF	TGTGCCAGCAGCTTAGGTCCAGCGGGAGGCAGTGAGCAGTTCTTC
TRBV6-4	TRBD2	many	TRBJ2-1	CASSEEGGSSYNEQFF	TGTGCCAGCAGTGAAGAGGGAGGGAGCTCCTACAATGAGCAGTTCTTC
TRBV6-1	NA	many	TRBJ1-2	CASSEAMGNYGYTF	TGTGCCAGCAGTGAAGCGATGGGGAACTATGGCTACACCTTC
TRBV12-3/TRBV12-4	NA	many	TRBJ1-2	CASSPPSGDYGYTF	TGTGCCAGCAGCCCTCCCTCTGGGGACTATGGCTACACCTTC
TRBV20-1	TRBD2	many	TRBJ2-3	CSARVKHSGRALFEDTQYF	TGCAGTGCTAGGGTTAAGCATAGCGGGAGGGCCCTATTTGAAGATACGCAGTATTTT
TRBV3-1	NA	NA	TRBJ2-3	CASRPSTGGTQYF	TGTGCCAGCAGGCCTTCGACTGGGGGTACGCAGTATTTT
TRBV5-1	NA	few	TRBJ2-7	CASSLSQGTYEQYF	TGCGCCAGCAGCTTGTCACAGGGAACCTACGAGCAGTACTTC
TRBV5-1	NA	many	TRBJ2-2	CASSLVADNTGELFF	TGCGCCAGCAGCTTGGTTGCGGATAACACCGGGGAGCTGTTTTTT
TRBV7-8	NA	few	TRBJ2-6	CASSSQPGANVLTF	TGTGCCAGCAGCTCCCAACCTGGGGCCAACGTCCTGACTTTC
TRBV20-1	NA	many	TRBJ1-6	CSARDFRGDNSPLHF	TGCAGTGCTAGAGATTTCAGGGGCGACAATTCACCCCTCCACTTT
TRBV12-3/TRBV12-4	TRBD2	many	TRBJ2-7	CASSFAGGNEQYF	TGTGCCAGCAGTTTCGCGGGGGGAAACGAGCAGTACTTC
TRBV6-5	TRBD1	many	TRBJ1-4	CASRRPRGQGGKEKLFF	TGTGCCAGCAGGCGCCCCAGAGGACAGGGGGGCAAGGAAAAACTGTTTTTT
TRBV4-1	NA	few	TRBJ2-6	CASSQDRQFSGANVLTF	TGCGCCAGCAGCCAAGATAGGCAGTTCTCTGGGGCCAACGTCCTGACTTTC
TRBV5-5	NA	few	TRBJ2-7	CASGSQSSYEQYF	TGTGCCAGCGGTTCCCAAAGCTCCTACGAGCAGTACTTC
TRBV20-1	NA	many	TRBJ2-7	CSARDLSYSSYEQYF	TGCAGTGCTAGAGATCTGTCTTATAGCTCCTACGAGCAGTACTTC
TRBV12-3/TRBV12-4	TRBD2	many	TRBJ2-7	CASSPPPTGGTSGYEQYF	TGTGCCAGCAGCCCTCCTCCCACTGGCGGGACTAGCGGTTACGAGCAGTACTTC
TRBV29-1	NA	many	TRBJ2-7	CSVAGSSYEQYF	TGCAGCGTTGCCGGGAGTTCCTACGAGCAGTACTTC
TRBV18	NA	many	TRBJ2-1	CASRQTPNEQFF	TGTGCCAGTAGGCAAACTCCCAATGAGCAGTTCTTC
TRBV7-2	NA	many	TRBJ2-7	CASSLAIEQYF	TGTGCCAGCAGCTTAGCGATCGAGCAGTACTTC
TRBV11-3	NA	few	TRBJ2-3	CASSRGGADTQYF	TGTGCCAGCAGCCGTGGGGGCGCAGATACGCAGTATTTT
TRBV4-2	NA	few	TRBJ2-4	CASSPSHKALADKNIQYF	TGTGCCAGCAGCCCAAGCCATAAGGCACTAGCAGACAAAAACATTCAGTACTTC
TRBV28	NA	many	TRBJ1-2	CASSLGTNYGYTF	TGTGCCAGCAGTTTAGGGACAAACTATGGCTACACCTTC
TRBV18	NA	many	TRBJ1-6	CASSPKGGSPLHF	TGTGCCAGCTCACCAAAGGGTGGTTCACCCCTCCACTTT
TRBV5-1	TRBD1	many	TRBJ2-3	CASSLGQGHTDTQYF	TGCGCCAGCAGCTTGGGACAGGGCCACACAGATACGCAGTATTTT
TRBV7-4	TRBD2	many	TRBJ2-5	CASSLRDYSEETQYF	TGTGCCAGCAGCCTGAGGGACTATTCGGAGGAGACCCAGTACTTC
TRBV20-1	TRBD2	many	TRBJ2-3	CSASLMGTSIAPDTQYF	TGCAGTGCTAGCCTAATGGGGACTAGCATCGCTCCAGATACGCAGTATTTT
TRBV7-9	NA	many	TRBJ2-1	CASSNRVGSYNEQFF	TGTGCCAGCAGCAACCGGGTGGGGTCCTACAATGAGCAGTTCTTC
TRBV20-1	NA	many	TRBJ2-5	CSARLGGLGETQYF	TGCAGTGCCAGGCTGGGGGGGCTGGGGGAGACCCAGTACTTC
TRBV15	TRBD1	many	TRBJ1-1	CATSRGTGNTEAFF	TGTGCCACCAGCAGAGGGACAGGAAACACTGAAGCTTTCTTT
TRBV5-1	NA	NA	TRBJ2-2	CASSKGPPNTGELFF	TGCGCCAGCAGCAAGGGACCCCCGAACACCGGGGAGCTGTTTTTT
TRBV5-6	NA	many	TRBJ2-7	CASIRRSVTPTYEQYF	TGTGCCAGCATCAGACGATCAGTAACTCCCACCTACGAGCAGTACTTC
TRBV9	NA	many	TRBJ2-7	CASSVALYGEQYF	TGTGCCAGCAGCGTAGCACTGTACGGCGAGCAGTACTTC
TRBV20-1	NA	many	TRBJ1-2	CSANYGYTF	TGCAGTGCTAACTATGGCTACACCTTC
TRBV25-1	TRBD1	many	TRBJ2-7	CASSVLGTGGGYEQYF	TGTGCCAGCAGCGTACTCGGGACAGGGGGGGGCTACGAGCAGTACTTC
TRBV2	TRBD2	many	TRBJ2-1	CASSLAGETYNEQFF	TGTGCCAGCAGTTTAGCGGGGGAGACCTACAATGAGCAGTTCTTC
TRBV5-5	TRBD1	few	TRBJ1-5	CASSQTGGKGNSNQPQHF	TGTGCCAGCAGTCAAACAGGGGGGAAGGGGAATAGCAATCAGCCCCAGCATTTT
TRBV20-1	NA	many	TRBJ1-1	CSAKRGGAGGEAFF	TGCAGTGCCAAAAGGGGGGGCGCGGGTGGTGAAGCTTTCTTT